This T cell receptor (beta chain) came from a study of CD8 T cells in Susac syndrome. Germline V gene sequence: CDR1 SGHAT, CDR2 FQNNGV. The CDR3 length is 12 residues. An input of 0.5 to 1 ug of RNA was subjected to reverse transcription using random hexamers. TCRdb reprocessed the immunoSEQ multiplex PCR reads with MiXCR, giving one entry per CDR3 protein. The sample consists of 130,000 or so distinct CDR3 sequences, 90% to 95% of them appearing once. About this clonotype itself: One end of the junction is discordant with germline, which a read error may explain.

The chain combines TRBV11-2 with TRBJ2-7; 7 positions match TRBD1. Source material: CD8+ T cells from PBMCs. The clonotype comes from a human donor with multiple sclerosis. Here the CDR3 reads CASSLTGTERSF. CDR3 sequence (DNA): TGTGCCAGCAGCTTGACGGGGACAGAGCGCTCCTTC.